Presented here are 11 T cell receptor beta chains from one specimen sequenced in a study of a mutant IDH1 vaccine in newly diagnosed glioma. The sample's time point: week 35, safety follow-up. Every single dose of the vaccine, 300 ug of mutant IDH1 20-mer peptide, came with topical imiquimod. For these receptors, no antigen is known. Method: immunoSEQ multiplex PCR; TCRdb's copy keeps in-frame clones and lacks some. This table holds tens of thousands of clones, around 87% found once. Source: PBMCs, taken from a glioma patient whose treatment included an IDH1 peptide vaccine. These receptors were collected from a man aged 30 to 39 with glioma.

The rearrangement uses TRBV5-5 and TRBJ1-3; D is undetermined. Germline-derived CDR1 and CDR2 are SGHKS and YYEKEE (reference sequence). The V and J ends lost 7 bases and 0 bases respectively, with 17 bases between them. The CDR3 spans 16 residues. This CDR3 is CASHTGVKSSGNTIYF. The CDR3, as DNA: TGTGCCAGCCATACCGGGGTTAAATCCTCTGGAAACACCATATATTTT.

The chain links TRBV7-8 to TRBJ2-1; D is uncertain. There are 13 residues in the CDR3. Deletions cut 5 bases from V and 3 bases from J, with 8 bases between. CDR1 SGHVS and CDR2 FQNEAQ come from the germline V gene. The CDR3 loop is CASSRRVYNEQFF. The CDR3 DNA reads TGTGCCAGCAGCCGCCGGGTCTACAATGAGCAGTTCTTC.

V and J are TRBV5-6 and TRBJ1-2; a weak D match, TRBD1 (5 bases). Germline-derived CDR1 and CDR2 are SGHDT and YYEEEE. With 4 bases removed from V and 3 bases from J, the gap between germline ends came to 10 bases. The CDR3 covers 13 residues. The CDR3 spells CASSPDSDYGYTF. The CDR3 DNA is TGTGCCAGCAGCCCCGACAGTGACTATGGCTACACCTTC.

This chain joins TRBV5-8 and TRBJ1-4; 8 bases line up with TRBD1. J gave up 8 bases and V 6 bases, and 15 bases lay outside the gene matches. Germline CDR1 and CDR2: SGHTS and YDEGEE. This CDR3 is 16 amino acids long. CDR3 nucleotides: TGTGCCAGCACGCATCACCTAGGACAGGGAAGGGAAAAACTGTTTTTT. Protein sequence: CASTHHLGQGREKLFF.

This clone came up once. V and J are TRBV6-1 and TRBJ1-2, with no clear D. Trimming removed 4 bases from V and 2 bases from J, with 11 bases in between. The CDR3 contains 14 residues. The germline V gene has CDR1 MNHNS and CDR2 SASEGT. The CDR3 DNA follows: TGTGCCAGCAGTGGCCTGGGCGTAAACTATGGCTACACCTTC. This encodes CASSGLGVNYGYTF.

A few counts support this clone. CDR3 bases: TGTGCCAGCAGTGACGGGCAGGGCTACACCTTC. This encodes CASSDGQGYTF. This chain joins TRBV6-4 and TRBJ1-2; no firm D call. V lost 2 bases and J lost 8, with 6 bases in between. The CDR3 totals 11 residues. Germline V gene sequence: CDR1 MRHNA, CDR2 SNTAGT.

This clone was seen a few times. The rearrangement joins TRBV19 to TRBJ1-1; no clear D. V gave up 7 bases and J gave up 2 bases, with 17 bases separating them. The CDR3 covers 15 residues. From germline, CDR1 is LNHDA and CDR2 SQIVND (reference sequence). The CDR3 sequence is CASTTLLGRNTEAFF. For the CDR3, the DNA is TGTGCCAGTACTACCCTCCTGGGCCGAAACACTGAAGCTTTCTTT.

This sequence joins TRBV5-4 and TRBJ2-1, with 10 bases aligning to TRBD1. This CDR3 region has 16 residues. CDR1 is SGHNT, CDR2 YYREEE, per germline (reference sequence). V gave up 0 bases and J gave up 8 bases; unmatched junction bases: 8. CDR3 loop: CASSLGGTGAPDEQFF. DNA for the CDR3: TGTGCCAGCAGCTTGGGCGGGACAGGGGCCCCTGATGAGCAGTTCTTC.

This clone turned up a few times. J is TRBJ1-1 and V is TRBV19; no clear D. Trimming removed 8 bases from V and 6 bases from J, with 13 bases in between. The germline CDR1 and CDR2 sequences are LNHDA and SQIVND (reference sequence). The CDR3 is 12 amino acids. CDR3 in DNA: TGTGCCAGTGGGCGATCGGTCCCTGAAGCTTTCTTT. It specifies CASGRSVPEAFF.

This clone has more than one count but fewer than ten. V is TRBV19 and J is TRBJ1-1, with D hard to call. Trimming stripped 6 bases from V and 4 bases from J, with 12 bases between. The CDR3 runs to 13 residues. The germline V gene has CDR1 LNHDA and CDR2 SQIVND (reference sequence). Here the CDR3 reads CASSLGVSTEAFF. DNA of the CDR3: TGTGCCAGTAGCCTCGGTGTGAGCACTGAAGCTTTCTTT.

The J gene is TRBJ2-3, the V gene TRBV27; 8 bases are a match to TRBD2. V shed 7 bases, J shed 4 bases, and the junction held 10 bases outside the gene matches. This CDR3 is built from 15 residues. Germline CDR1 is MNHEY and CDR2 is SMNVEV (reference sequence). CDR3 sequence (DNA): TGTGCCAGCACAATGACGGGGGGGCCAGCAGATACGCAGTATTTT. Encoded protein: CASTMTGGPADTQYF.